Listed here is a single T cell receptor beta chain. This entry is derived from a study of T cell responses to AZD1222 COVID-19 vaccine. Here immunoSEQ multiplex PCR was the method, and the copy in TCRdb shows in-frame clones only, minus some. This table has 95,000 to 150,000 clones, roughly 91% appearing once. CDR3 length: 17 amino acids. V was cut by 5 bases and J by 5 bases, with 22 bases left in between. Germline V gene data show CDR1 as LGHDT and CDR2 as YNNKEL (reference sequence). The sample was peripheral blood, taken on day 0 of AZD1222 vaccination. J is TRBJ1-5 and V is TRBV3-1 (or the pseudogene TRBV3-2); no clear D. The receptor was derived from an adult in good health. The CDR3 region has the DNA TGTGCCAGCAGCGTGACCCGTCCCATTTGGCATCATCAGCCCCAGCATTTT. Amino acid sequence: CASSVTRPIWHHQPQHF.